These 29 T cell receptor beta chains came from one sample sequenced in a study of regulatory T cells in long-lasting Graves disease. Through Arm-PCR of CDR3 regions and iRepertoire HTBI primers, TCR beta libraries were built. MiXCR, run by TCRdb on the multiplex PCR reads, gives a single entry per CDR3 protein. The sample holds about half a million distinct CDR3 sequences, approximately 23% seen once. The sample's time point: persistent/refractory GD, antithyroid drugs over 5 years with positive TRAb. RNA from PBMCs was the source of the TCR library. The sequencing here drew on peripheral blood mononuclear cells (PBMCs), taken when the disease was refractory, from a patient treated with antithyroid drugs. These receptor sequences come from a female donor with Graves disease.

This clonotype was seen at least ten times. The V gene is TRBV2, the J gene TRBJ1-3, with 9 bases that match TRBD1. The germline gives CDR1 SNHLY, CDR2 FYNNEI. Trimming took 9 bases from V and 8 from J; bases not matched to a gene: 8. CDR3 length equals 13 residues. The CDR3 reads CASGQGILDTIYF. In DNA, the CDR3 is TGTGCCAGTGGACAGGGGATATTGGACACCATATATTTT.

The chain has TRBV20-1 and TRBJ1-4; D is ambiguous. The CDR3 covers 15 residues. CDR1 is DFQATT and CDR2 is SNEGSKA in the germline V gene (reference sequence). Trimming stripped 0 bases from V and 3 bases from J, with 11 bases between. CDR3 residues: CSARDRVQSNEKLFF. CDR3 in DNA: TGCAGTGCTAGAGATCGGGTACAGTCTAATGAAAAACTGTTTTTT.

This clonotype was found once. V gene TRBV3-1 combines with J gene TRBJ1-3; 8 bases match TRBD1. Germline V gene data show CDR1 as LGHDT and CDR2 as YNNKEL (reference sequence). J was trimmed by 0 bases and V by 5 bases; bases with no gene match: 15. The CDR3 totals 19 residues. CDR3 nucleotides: TGTGCCAGCAGCAGATTCCGGGACAGGTCTCCGAGCTCTGGAAACACCATATATTTT. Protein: CASSRFRDRSPSSGNTIYF. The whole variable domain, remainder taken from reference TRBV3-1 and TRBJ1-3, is DTAVSQTPKYLVTQMGNDKSIKCEQNLGHDTMYWYKQDSKKFLKIMFSYNNKELIINETVPNRFSPKSPDKAHLNLHINSLELGDSAVYFCASSRFRDRSPSSGNTIYFGEGSWLTVV.

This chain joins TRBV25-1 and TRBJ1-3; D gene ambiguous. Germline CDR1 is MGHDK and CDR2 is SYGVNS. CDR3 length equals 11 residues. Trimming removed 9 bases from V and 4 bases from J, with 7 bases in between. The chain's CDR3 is CASDWGNTIYF. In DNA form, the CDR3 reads TGTGCCAGTGATTGGGGAAACACCATATATTTT. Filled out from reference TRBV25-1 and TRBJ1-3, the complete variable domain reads EADIYQTPRYLVIGTGKKITLECSQTMGHDKMYWYQQDPGMELHLIHYSYGVNSTEKGDLSSESTVSRIRTEHFPLTLESARPSHTSQYLCASDWGNTIYFGEGSWLTVV.

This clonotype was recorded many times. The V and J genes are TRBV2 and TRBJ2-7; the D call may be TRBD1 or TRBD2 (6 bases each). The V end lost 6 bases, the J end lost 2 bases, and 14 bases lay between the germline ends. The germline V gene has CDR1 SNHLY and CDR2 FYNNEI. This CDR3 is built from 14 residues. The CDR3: CASRITGTAYEQYF. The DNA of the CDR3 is TGTGCCAGCAGGATAACAGGGACTGCCTACGAGCAGTACTTC.

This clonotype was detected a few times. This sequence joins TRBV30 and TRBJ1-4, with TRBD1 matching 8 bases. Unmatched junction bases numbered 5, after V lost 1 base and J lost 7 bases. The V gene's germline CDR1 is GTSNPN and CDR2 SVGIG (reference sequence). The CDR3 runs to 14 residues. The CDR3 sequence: CAWSADRVGEKLFF. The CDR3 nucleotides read TGTGCCTGGAGTGCGGACAGGGTTGGTGAAAAACTGTTTTTT.

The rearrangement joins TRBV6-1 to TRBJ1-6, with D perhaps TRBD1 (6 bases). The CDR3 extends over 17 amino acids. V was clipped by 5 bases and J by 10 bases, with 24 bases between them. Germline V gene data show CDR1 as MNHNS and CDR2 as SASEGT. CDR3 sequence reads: CASSRPRQEQVDSPLHF. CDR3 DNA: TGTGCCAGCAGTCGCCCCAGACAGGAGCAAGTGGACTCACCCCTCCACTTT.

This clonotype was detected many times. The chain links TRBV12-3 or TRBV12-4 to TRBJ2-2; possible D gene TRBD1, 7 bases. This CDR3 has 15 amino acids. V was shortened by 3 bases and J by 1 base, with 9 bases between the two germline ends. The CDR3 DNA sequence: TGTGCCAGCAGTTTCCAGGGGGGGAACACCGGGGAGCTGTTTTTT. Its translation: CASSFQGGNTGELFF.

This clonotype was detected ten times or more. The CDR3 loop reads CASRTSGDSSDGYTF. The CDR3 coding sequence is TGTGCCAGCAGAACCTCGGGGGACAGCTCCGATGGCTACACCTTC. The V and J genes are TRBV12-3 or TRBV12-4 and TRBJ1-2; 7 bases match TRBD1. The CDR3 sequence is 15 residues long. V shed 6 bases and J 6 bases; nucleotides not matched to a gene: 13.

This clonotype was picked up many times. CDR3 loop: CASSLGGGYYEQYF. The CDR3, as DNA: TGTGCCAGCAGCTTGGGCGGGGGGTACTACGAGCAGTACTTC. The chain employs TRBV7-2 and TRBJ2-7, with 8 bases lining up with TRBD2. This CDR3 contains 14 residues. Trimming at V came to 3 bases and at J to 3 bases, leaving 4 bases not matched to a gene. Germline lookup yields CDR1 SGHTA and CDR2 FQGNSA.

This chain's CDR3 is CASGATSESYEQYF. CDR3 DNA: TGTGCCAGCGGGGCTACTAGCGAGAGTTACGAGCAGTACTTC. The V gene is TRBV6-1, the J gene TRBJ2-7, with 7 bases matching TRBD2. V lost 8 bases, J lost 4 bases, and 11 bases stayed unmatched. Germline CDR1 is MNHNS and CDR2 is SASEGT. The CDR3 is made up of 14 amino acids.

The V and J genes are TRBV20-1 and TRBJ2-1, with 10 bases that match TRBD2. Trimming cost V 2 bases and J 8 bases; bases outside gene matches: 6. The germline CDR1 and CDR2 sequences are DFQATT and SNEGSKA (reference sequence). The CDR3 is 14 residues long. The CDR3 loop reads CSARPAGGKDEQFF. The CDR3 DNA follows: TGCAGTGCTAGACCAGCGGGGGGGAAAGATGAGCAGTTCTTC.

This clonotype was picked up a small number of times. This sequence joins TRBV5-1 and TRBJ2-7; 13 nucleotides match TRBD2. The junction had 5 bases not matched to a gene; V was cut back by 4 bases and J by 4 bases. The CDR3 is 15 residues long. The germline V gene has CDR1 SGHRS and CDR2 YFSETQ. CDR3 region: CASSTSGGGLYEQYF. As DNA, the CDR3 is TGCGCCAGCAGCACTAGCGGGGGGGGTCTGTACGAGCAGTACTTC.

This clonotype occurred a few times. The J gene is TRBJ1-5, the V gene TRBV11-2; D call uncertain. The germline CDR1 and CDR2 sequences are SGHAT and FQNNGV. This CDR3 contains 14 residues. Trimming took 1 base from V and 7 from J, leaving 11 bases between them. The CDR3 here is CASSLGTTGQPQHF. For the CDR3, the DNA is TGTGCCAGCAGCTTAGGAACCACGGGACAGCCCCAGCATTTT.

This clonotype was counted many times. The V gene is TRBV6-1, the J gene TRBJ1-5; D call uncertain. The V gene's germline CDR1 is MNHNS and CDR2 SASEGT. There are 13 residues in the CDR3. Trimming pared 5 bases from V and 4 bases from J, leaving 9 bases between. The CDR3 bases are TGTGCCAGCAGTAGGCCCCTTAATCAGCCCCAGCATTTT. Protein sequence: CASSRPLNQPQHF.

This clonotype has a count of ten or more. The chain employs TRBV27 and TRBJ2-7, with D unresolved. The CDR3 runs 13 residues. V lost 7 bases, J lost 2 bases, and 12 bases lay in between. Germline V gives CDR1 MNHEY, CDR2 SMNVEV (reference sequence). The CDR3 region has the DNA TGTGCCAGCACGCATAGCAGGACCTACGAGCAGTACTTC. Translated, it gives CASTHSRTYEQYF.

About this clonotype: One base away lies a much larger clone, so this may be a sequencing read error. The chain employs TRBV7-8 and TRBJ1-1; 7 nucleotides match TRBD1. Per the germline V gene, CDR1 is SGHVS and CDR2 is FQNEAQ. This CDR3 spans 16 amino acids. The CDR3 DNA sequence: TGTGCCGGCAGCCTTCCGGGACAGAGAATGAACACTGAAGCTTTCTTT. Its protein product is CAGSLPGQRMNTEAFF.

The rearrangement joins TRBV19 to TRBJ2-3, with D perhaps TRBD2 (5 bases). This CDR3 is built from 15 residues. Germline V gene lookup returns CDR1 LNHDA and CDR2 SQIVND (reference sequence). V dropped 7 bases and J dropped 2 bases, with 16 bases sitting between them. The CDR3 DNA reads TGTGCCAGTACTCTCCGGGCGGGTTTCACAGATACGCAGTATTTT. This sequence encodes CASTLRAGFTDTQYF.

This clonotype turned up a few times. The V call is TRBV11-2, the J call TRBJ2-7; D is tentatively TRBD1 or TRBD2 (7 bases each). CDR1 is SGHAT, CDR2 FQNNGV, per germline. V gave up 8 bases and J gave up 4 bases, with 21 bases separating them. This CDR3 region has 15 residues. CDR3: CASRRSGRGQYEQYF. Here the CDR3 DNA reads TGTGCCAGCCGTAGGTCAGGGAGGGGGCAGTACGAGCAGTACTTC.

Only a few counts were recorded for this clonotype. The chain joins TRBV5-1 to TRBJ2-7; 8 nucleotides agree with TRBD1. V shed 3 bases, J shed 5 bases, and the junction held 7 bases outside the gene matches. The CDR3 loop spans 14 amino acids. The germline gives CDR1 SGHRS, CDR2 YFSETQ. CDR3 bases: TGCGCCAGCAGCTCCGGGACAGGCGCTGACGAGCAGTACTTC. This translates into CASSSGTGADEQYF.

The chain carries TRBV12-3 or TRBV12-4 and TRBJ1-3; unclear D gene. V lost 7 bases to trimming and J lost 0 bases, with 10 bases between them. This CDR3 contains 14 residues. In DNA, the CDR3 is TGTGCCAGCACCACGCAGGACTCTGGAAACACCATATATTTT. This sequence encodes CASTTQDSGNTIYF.

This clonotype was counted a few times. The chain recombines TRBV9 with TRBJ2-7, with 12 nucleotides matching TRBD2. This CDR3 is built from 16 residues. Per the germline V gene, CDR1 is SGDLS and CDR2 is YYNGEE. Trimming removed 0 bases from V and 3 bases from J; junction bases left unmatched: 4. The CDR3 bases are TGTGCCAGCAGCGTAGGGCCGACTAGCGGGGGCTACGAGCAGTACTTC. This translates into CASSVGPTSGGYEQYF.

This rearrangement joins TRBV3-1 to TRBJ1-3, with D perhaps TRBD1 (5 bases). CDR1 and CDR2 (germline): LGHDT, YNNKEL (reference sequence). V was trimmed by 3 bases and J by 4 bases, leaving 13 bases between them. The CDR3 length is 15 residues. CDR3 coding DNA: TGTGCCAGCAGCCAGAGGGGCCCGGAGGGAAACACCATATATTTT. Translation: CASSQRGPEGNTIYF. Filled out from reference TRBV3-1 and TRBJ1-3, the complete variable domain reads DTAVSQTPKYLVTQMGNDKSIKCEQNLGHDTMYWYKQDSKKFLKIMFSYNNKELIINETVPNRFSPKSPDKAHLNLHINSLELGDSAVYFCASSQRGPEGNTIYFGEGSWLTVV.

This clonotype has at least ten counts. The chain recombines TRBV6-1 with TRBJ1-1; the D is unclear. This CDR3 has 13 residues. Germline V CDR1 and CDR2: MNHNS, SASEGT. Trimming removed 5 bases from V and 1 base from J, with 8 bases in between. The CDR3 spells CASSRRENTEAFF. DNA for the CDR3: TGTGCCAGCAGTAGACGCGAGAACACTGAAGCTTTCTTT.

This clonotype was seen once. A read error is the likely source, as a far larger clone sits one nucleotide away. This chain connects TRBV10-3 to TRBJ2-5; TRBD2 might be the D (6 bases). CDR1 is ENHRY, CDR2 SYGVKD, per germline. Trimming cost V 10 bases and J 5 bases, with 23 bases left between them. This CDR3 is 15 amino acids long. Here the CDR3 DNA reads TGTGCCAGCAGCTTAGCTGGAGGGAAGACGGAGACCCAGTACTTC. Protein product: CASSLAGGKTETQYF.

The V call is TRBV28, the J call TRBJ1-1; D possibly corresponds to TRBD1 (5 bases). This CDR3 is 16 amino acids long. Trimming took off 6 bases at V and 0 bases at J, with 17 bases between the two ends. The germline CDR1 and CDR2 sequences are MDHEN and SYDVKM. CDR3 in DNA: TGTGCCAGCAGAACCTACTCGCGGACAATGAACACTGAAGCTTTCTTT. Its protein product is CASRTYSRTMNTEAFF.

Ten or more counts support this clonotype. The CDR3 reads CAISPGTGGRFGNQPQHF. The DNA of the CDR3 is TGTGCCATCAGTCCTGGGACAGGGGGGAGGTTTGGCAATCAGCCCCAGCATTTT. The chain uses TRBV10-3 and TRBJ1-5, with 11 nucleotides matching TRBD1. Losses at the gene ends were 5 bases for V and 2 bases for J; bases not matched to a gene: 11. CDR3 length: 18 amino acids. Germline CDR1 reads ENHRY; CDR2 reads SYGVKD.

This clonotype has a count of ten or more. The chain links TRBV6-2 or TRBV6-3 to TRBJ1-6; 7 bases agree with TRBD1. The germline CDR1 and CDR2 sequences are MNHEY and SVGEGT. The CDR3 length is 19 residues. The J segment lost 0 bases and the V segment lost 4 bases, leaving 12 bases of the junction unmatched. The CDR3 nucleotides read TGTGCCAGCAGTTCCACCGCGGGACAGAACGTCTCCTATAATTCACCCCTCCACTTT. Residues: CASSSTAGQNVSYNSPLHF.

The CDR3 nucleotides read TGTGCCAGCAGCTTAGAGGGGAGGCACTACGAGCAGTACTTC. Protein sequence: CASSLEGRHYEQYF. The rearrangement links TRBV11-2 to TRBJ2-7; tentatively, D is TRBD2 (6 bases). V lost 0 bases and J lost 3, with 9 bases in between. CDR3 length: 14 amino acids. Germline CDR1 is SGHAT and CDR2 is FQNNGV.